This is a list of T cell receptor beta chains from one sample in a study of shared clonotypes between healthy human individuals. The table came from immunoSEQ multiplex PCR; TCRdb's copy has only in-frame clones and leaves some out. The repertoire has millions of clones, over 85% of them found once; the top ten carry over 0.12%. Material for sequencing was naive CD4+ T cells sorted from blood. Receptors were obtained from a man in his late teens or twenties in good health. Each CDR3 is given with its conserved first and last residue.

cdr3_aa,v_call,j_call
CASHPVGEGNQPQHF,TRBV27,TRBJ1-5
CASKGNTIYF,TRBV28,TRBJ1-3
CAISESRHIGEPQHF,TRBV10-3,TRBJ1-5
CAIRGQGAGNSPLHF,TRBV10-3,TRBJ1-6
CASSSNSGIADTQYF,TRBV7-8,TRBJ2-3
CAWSQDTGELFF,TRBV30,TRBJ2-2
CSVERGRDTEAFF,TRBV29-1,TRBJ1-1
CASSYAAEAGTEAFF,TRBV6-6,TRBJ1-1
CASSLEPAGGGETQYF,TRBV5-1,TRBJ2-5
CASSPPGVSTTEAFF,TRBV18,TRBJ1-1
CASSQEQGVNSPLHF,TRBV4-1,TRBJ1-6
CASWRYGMTYEQYF,TRBV6-1,TRBJ2-7
CASSSRQGPLNTEAFF,TRBV11-2,TRBJ1-1
CSASKGQGMGYEQYF,TRBV29-1,TRBJ2-7
CASTKDRRMFF,TRBV2,TRBJ1-4
CASSLPGQGYNEQFF,TRBV13,TRBJ2-1
CASVKGGTVVQETQYF,TRBV7-6,TRBJ2-5
CASSLASGGFNEQFF,TRBV7-2,TRBJ2-1
CASRYSRVENSPLHF,TRBV7-2,TRBJ1-6
CASSWTSVETQYF,TRBV5-1,TRBJ2-5
CASSLASGSNQYF,TRBV11-2,TRBJ2-5
CAISGGGGGTEAFF,TRBV10-3,TRBJ1-1
CASQGQSRGEQYF,TRBV2,TRBJ2-7
CASSPQQGTDEAFF,TRBV18,TRBJ1-1
CASSLASGVTGELFF,TRBV7-6,TRBJ2-2
CASTPGQGSYEQYF,TRBV19,TRBJ2-7
CASSVEGAVTDTQYF,TRBV6-7,TRBJ2-3
CASSFTNEKLFF,TRBV6-6,TRBJ1-4
CASSGTSGLYHTDTQYF,TRBV9,TRBJ2-3
CASSGGTGGLNYGYTF,TRBV5-4,TRBJ1-2
CASSPPTGRNEQFF,TRBV28,TRBJ2-1
CASSLFGSSGANVLTF,TRBV28,TRBJ2-6
CASSPGNSWVEAPLTF,TRBV18,TRBJ2-6
CASSLATGKIYEQFF,TRBV7-9,TRBJ2-1
CASSQGNQETQYF,TRBV5-6,TRBJ2-5
CAISDGTINEQFF,TRBV10-3,TRBJ2-1
CASSPEQWLGGYTF,TRBV5-4,TRBJ1-2
CASSLGGVAYEQYF,TRBV7-2,TRBJ2-7
CASSSIQGAETQYF,TRBV5-1,TRBJ2-5
CASSLASGSDRETQYF,TRBV5-1,TRBJ2-5
CAISNDRGAGNTIYF,TRBV10-3,TRBJ1-3
CASSLDLGGATEAFF,TRBV5-1,TRBJ1-1
CASSQDFGMRSSGANVLTF,TRBV4-3,TRBJ2-6
CASRTGQEYSNQPQHF,TRBV2,TRBJ1-5